The 23 T cell receptor beta chains presented below share a single source sample, sequenced in a study of cytomegalovirus exposure and HLA in healthy donors. Amplification used 60 Vbeta primers and 13 Jbeta primers. Sequencing was performed with immunoSEQ multiplex PCR; in TCRdb, only in-frame clones are kept and a portion is missing. The table includes some 200,000 clones, 77% detected once. Material for sequencing was PBMCs. These receptors were obtained from a woman in her fifties or sixties in good health and CMV-seropositive.

This clone was seen just once. The chain recombines TRBV19 with TRBJ1-6; tentatively, D is TRBD1 (5 bases). Germline lookup yields CDR1 LNHDA and CDR2 SQIVND (reference sequence). CDR3 length equals 15 residues. V was trimmed by 6 bases and J by 2 bases, leaving 11 bases between them. The CDR3 is CASSPGITYNSPLHF. In DNA, the CDR3 is TGTGCCAGTAGCCCAGGGATAACCTATAATTCACCCCTCCACTTT.

This chain links TRBV10-3 with TRBJ1-1, with D tentatively TRBD1 (5 bases). The CDR3 contains 15 residues. From germline, CDR1 is ENHRY and CDR2 SYGVKD. V was clipped by 4 bases and J by 3 bases, with 15 bases between them. CDR3 nucleotides: TGTGCCATCAGTGGGCGCAGGGATGAGTACACTGAAGCTTTCTTT. As protein: CAISGRRDEYTEAFF.

The chain has TRBV29-1 and TRBJ1-1, with D possibly TRBD1 on 5 matching bases. The V and J ends lost 7 bases and 5 bases respectively, with 17 bases between them. Germline-derived CDR1 and CDR2 are SQVTM and ANQGSEA. This CDR3 comprises 13 residues. CDR3 coding DNA: TGCAGCGGCAACTCACAGGCGGGGACTGAAGCTTTCTTT. It yields the protein CSGNSQAGTEAFF.

This clone was recorded a few times. V is TRBV18 and J is TRBJ2-2, with D possibly TRBD2 on 6 matching bases. Germline CDR1 reads KGHSH; CDR2 reads LQKENI. This CDR3 is built from 14 residues. The V end was cut by 6 bases, the J end by 2 bases, with 10 bases between. The DNA of the CDR3 is TGTGCCAGCTCGAGCGGGTTAAACACCGGGGAGCTGTTTTTT. Translating it yields CASSSGLNTGELFF. The variable domain in full, completed from reference TRBV18 and TRBJ2-2, reads NAGVMQNPRHLVRRRGQEARLRCSPMKGHSHVYWYRQLPEEGLKFMVYLQKENIIDESGMPKERFSAEFPKEGPSILRIQQVVRGDSAAYFCASSSGLNTGELFFGEGSRLTVL.

V and J are TRBV5-1 and TRBJ2-7, with TRBD2 identical over 9 bases. This CDR3 region has 14 residues. Germline-derived CDR1 and CDR2 are SGHRS and YFSETQ. Trimming cost V 3 bases and J 5 bases; bases outside gene matches: 6. The CDR3, as DNA: TGCGCCAGCAGCTGGGGACTAGCTTCGGACGAGCAGTACTTC. It specifies CASSWGLASDEQYF.

The gene calls are TRBV5-4 and TRBJ2-2; D unclear. The ends were cut back, 0 bases at V and 0 bases at J, with 12 bases in the middle. The CDR3 covers 17 residues. The germline CDR1 and CDR2 sequences are SGHNT and YYREEE (reference sequence). CDR3 amino acids: CASSLDGRSANTGELFF. The DNA for the CDR3 is TGTGCCAGCAGCTTGGACGGTCGAAGCGCGAACACCGGGGAGCTGTTTTTT. Full variable domain (remainder filled in from reference TRBV5-4 and TRBJ2-2): ETGVTQSPTHLIKTRGQQVTLRCSSQSGHNTVSWYQQALGQGPQFIFQYYREEENGRGNFPPRFSGLQFPNYSSELNVNALELDDSALYLCASSLDGRSANTGELFFGEGSRLTVL.

The chain couples TRBV6-1 to TRBJ1-1; D remains unclear. Per the germline V gene, CDR1 is MNHNS and CDR2 is SASEGT. The CDR3 covers 14 residues. V shed 7 bases and J shed 4 bases, with 16 bases lying between them. CDR3 protein: CASTSGEILTEAFF. The CDR3 DNA reads as TGTGCCAGCACCTCCGGAGAGATACTCACTGAAGCTTTCTTT.

Details on this clone: A read error may account for a junction end that differs from germline. The genes are TRBV5-8 and TRBJ1-4; 8 bases match TRBD1. Germline V CDR1 and CDR2: SGHTS, YDEGEE. CDR3 length: 14 residues. CDR3: CASNLAGGREKLFF. The CDR3 coding sequence is TGTGCCAGCAACTTGGCAGGGGGCCGTGAAAAACTGTTTTTT. Complete variable domain (other parts from reference TRBV5-8 and TRBJ1-4): EAGVTQSPTHLIKTRGQQATLRCSPISGHTSVYWYQQALGLGLQFLLWYDEGEERNRGNFPPRFSGRQFPNYSSELNVNALELEDSALYLCASNLAGGREKLFFGSGTQLSVL.

The chain combines TRBV6-6 with TRBJ1-4, with a weak D call TRBD1 (5 bases). This CDR3 has 15 residues. CDR1 and CDR2 (germline): MNHNY, SVGAGI (reference sequence). V was cut by 6 bases and J by 2 bases, with 13 bases left in between. This CDR3 is CASSPRGGTNEKLFF. CDR3 nucleotide sequence: TGTGCCAGCAGCCCTAGGGGAGGGACTAATGAAAAACTGTTTTTT.

The chain is built from TRBV11-3 and TRBJ2-7, with D maybe TRBD1 (5 bases). V was cut by 0 bases and J by 9 bases, with 15 bases left in between. The germline CDR1 and CDR2 sequences are SGHNT and YENEEA. This CDR3 has 14 residues. The CDR3 sequence is CASSLDHGRAAQYF. Written as DNA, the CDR3 is TGTGCCAGCAGCTTAGATCACGGCAGGGCCGCGCAGTACTTC.

The CDR3 loop is CASSYMRGEDTQYF. As DNA, the CDR3 is TGTGCCAGCAGTTACATGAGAGGAGAAGATACGCAGTATTTT. The gene calls are TRBV6-5 and TRBJ2-3; no firm D call. CDR1 is MNHEY, CDR2 SVGAGI, per germline. V was clipped by 2 bases and J by 5 bases, with 11 bases between them. This CDR3 spans 14 amino acids.

This rearrangement joins TRBV7-9 to TRBJ2-7, with D possibly being TRBD2 (6 bases). CDR1 and CDR2 (germline): SEHNR, FQNEAQ (reference sequence). Deletions cut 4 bases from V and 4 bases from J, with 8 bases between. The CDR3 is 12 amino acids. The CDR3 DNA reads TGTGCCAGCAGCTCAGGGACTTACGAGCAGTACTTC. Translated: CASSSGTYEQYF.

This clone occurred once. The V and J genes are TRBV1 and TRBJ1-2; the table's D call of TRBD1 was not tested on the DNA. TRBV1 is tagged as a pseudogene. The CDR3 totals 15 residues. CDR3 in DNA: TGCACCAGCAGCCGAGATCCCGACAGGTTGTATGGCTACACCTTC. Its protein product is CTSSRDPDRLYGYTF.

This clone was recorded only once. The chain uses TRBV19 and TRBJ1-6; maybe TRBD1 (5 bases). CDR1 and CDR2 from the germline V gene are LNHDA and SQIVND (reference sequence). This CDR3 comprises 14 residues. V gave up 3 bases and J gave up 8 bases, with 11 bases separating them. CDR3 protein: CASSMGGLDSPLHF. The CDR3 DNA is TGTGCCAGTAGTATGGGGGGGTTGGATTCACCCCTCCACTTT.

The V call is TRBV18, the J call TRBJ2-1; the match to TRBD2 covers 14 bases. After removal of 3 bases from V and 8 bases from J, the junction contained 3 bases not matched to a gene. The CDR3 length is 15 residues. CDR1 is KGHSH and CDR2 is LQKENI in the germline V gene. The chain's CDR3 is CASSPLGLAGDEQFF. CDR3 in DNA: TGTGCCAGCTCACCCTTGGGACTAGCGGGAGATGAGCAGTTCTTC.

The sample holds a few counts of this clone. V gene TRBV7-8 combines with J gene TRBJ1-1; D unclear. V lost 1 base, J lost 6 bases, and 12 bases lay in between. This CDR3 region has 14 residues. CDR1 is SGHVS, CDR2 FQNEAQ, per germline. CDR3 in DNA: TGTGCCAGCAGCTTAGTCCGTTCGTCCGCTGAAGCTTTCTTT. Translated: CASSLVRSSAEAFF.

Turning to this clone: At one of its ends the junction is not consistent with the germline gene, which may arise from a read error. The gene calls are TRBV7-9 and TRBJ2-2; D gene ambiguous. Germline V lookup: CDR1 SEHNR, CDR2 FQNEAQ (reference sequence). The CDR3 runs to 12 residues. CDR3: CSSSLNTGELFF. Here the CDR3 DNA reads TGTTCCAGCAGCCTTAATACCGGGGAGCTGTTTTTT.

This chain links TRBV18 with TRBJ2-7, with 10 positions matching TRBD1. CDR1 and CDR2 (germline): KGHSH, LQKENI. CDR3 length: 15 residues. The V segment lost 3 bases and the J segment 1 base; nucleotides outside the gene matches: 3. DNA for the CDR3: TGTGCCAGCTCACCCGGACAGGGGGGATCCTACGAGCAGTACTTC. It encodes CASSPGQGGSYEQYF. Full variable domain (missing parts from reference TRBV18 and TRBJ2-7): NAGVMQNPRHLVRRRGQEARLRCSPMKGHSHVYWYRQLPEEGLKFMVYLQKENIIDESGMPKERFSAEFPKEGPSILRIQQVVRGDSAAYFCASSPGQGGSYEQYFGPGTRLTVT.

V and J are TRBV18 and TRBJ1-6, with D hard to call. The germline V gene has CDR1 KGHSH and CDR2 LQKENI. The CDR3 runs 14 residues. The V end was cut by 2 bases, the J end by 5 bases, with 7 bases between. CDR3 region: CASSPAGNNSPLHF. DNA of the CDR3: TGTGCCAGCTCACCAGCGGGGAATAATTCACCCCTCCACTTT.

The chain combines TRBV10-2 with TRBJ2-7; D is undetermined. CDR3 size: 12 residues. Germline lookup yields CDR1 WSHSY and CDR2 SAAADI. The V gene lost 6 bases and the J gene lost 3 bases, with 9 bases spanning the gap. The CDR3 sequence is CASSPLNYEQYF. DNA of the CDR3: TGCGCCAGCAGCCCCCTTAACTACGAGCAGTACTTC.

The V gene is TRBV6-5, the J gene TRBJ2-5, with TRBD1 matching 10 bases. Germline trimming cut 6 bases from V and 3 bases from J; bases unmatched to any gene: 7. The CDR3 has 15 residues. The germline gives CDR1 MNHEY, CDR2 SVGAGI. CDR3 nucleotide sequence: TGTGCCAGCAGGCGACAGGGGGCAGGGGAAGAGACCCAGTACTTC. It codes for CASRRQGAGEETQYF.

The CDR3 bases are TGTGCCAGCAGTTATTGGGGGACTGATGAAAAACTGTTTTTT. It is translated as CASSYWGTDEKLFF. V gene TRBV6-6 combines with J gene TRBJ1-4; TRBD1 might be the D (5 bases). The germline V and J ends were trimmed by 3 bases and 6 bases, with 11 bases remaining between them. Germline-derived CDR1 and CDR2 are MNHNY and SVGAGI (reference sequence). The CDR3 loop spans 14 amino acids.

The V gene is TRBV25-1, the J gene TRBJ2-3, with D perhaps TRBD2 (6 bases). This CDR3 is built from 16 residues. Per germline, CDR1 MGHDK and CDR2 SYGVNS. V was shortened by 5 bases and J by 0 bases, with 15 bases between the two germline ends. CDR3 loop: CASSHHASVSTDTQYF. The CDR3, as DNA: TGTGCCAGCAGTCACCACGCTAGCGTTAGCACAGATACGCAGTATTTT.